This T cell receptor beta chain is from a study of somatic mutations in cytotoxic T cells in rheumatoid arthritis. This clone has only a few counts. The antigen is undetermined. By positive magnetic bead selection, CD4+ and CD8+ cells were isolated, and their purity was checked by flow cytometry. Study-level points and caveats: There was no significant difference in CD8+ T-cell clonality between rheumatoid arthritis patients and age-matched healthy controls. Clonality of CD8+ cells rose with age in rheumatoid arthritis patients but not healthy controls.

Trimming cost V 2 bases and J 9 bases, with 14 bases left between them. Germline CDR1 and CDR2: MNHEY and SVGAGI. This CDR3 spans 15 amino acids. Using immunoSEQ multiplex PCR, the repertoire was profiled, and TCRdb retains in-frame clones only, with some absent. Here the sample spans about 16,000 clones, roughly 82% being singletons. The sequenced sample consisted of CD8+ T cells sorted from blood. The TCR was taken from a woman in her fifties or sixties with rheumatoid arthritis. The rearrangement uses TRBV6-5 and TRBJ1-6; TRBD1 is a possible D gene (5 bases). The CDR3 protein is CASSYVGESPSPLHF. CDR3 in DNA: TGTGCCAGCAGTTACGTAGGGGAGTCCCCTTCACCCCTCCACTTT.